This is a list of T cell receptor beta chains from one sample in a study of beta chain features in type 1 diabetes. The data were produced by immunoSEQ multiplex PCR, yet TCRdb's version contains in-frame clones alone and is incomplete. The repertoire includes almost 350,000 clones, 6.5% to 10% of them detected once, and around 0.44% sits in the top ten. Sequenced input: central memory CD4+ T cells from blood. These TCRs come from a woman younger than 35 in good health. Both conserved end residues are part of each CDR3. The D gene is left open where the match is weak. The size entry is marked missing in some rows and otherwise reads once, few, many or a size class.

v_call	d_call	clone_size	j_call	cdr3_aa	cdr3_nt
TRBV7-9	TRBD2	once	TRBJ2-7	CASRPGLAGVEQYF	TGTGCCAGCAGGCCGGGACTAGCGGGAGTCGAGCAGTACTTC
TRBV15	TRBD1	NA	TRBJ1-2	CATSRLQGVGYTF	TGTGCCACCAGCAGGCTACAGGGGGTAGGCTACACCTTC
TRBV7-9	NA	few	TRBJ2-3	CASDYTQYF	TGTGCCAGCGACTACACGCAGTATTTT
TRBV7-2	NA	NA	TRBJ2-1	CASSWSGHDEQFF	TGTGCCAGCAGCTGGAGCGGGCACGATGAGCAGTTCTTC
TRBV7-2	NA	NA	TRBJ2-7	CASSPWRAGPRKGSYEQYF	TGTGCCAGCAGCCCCTGGCGGGCGGGCCCCCGGAAGGGCTCCTACGAGCAGTACTTC
TRBV7-3	NA	few	TRBJ2-3	CASSFWSGGEDTQYF	TGTGCCAGCAGCTTCTGGTCGGGGGGCGAGGATACGCAGTATTTT
TRBV10-3	TRBD1	NA	TRBJ2-7	CATTRDRGIYEQYF	TGTGCCACAACTCGGGACAGGGGTATCTACGAGCAGTACTTC
TRBV28	TRBD2	NA	TRBJ2-5	CASSVPKLAGAGKTQYF	TGTGCCAGCAGTGTCCCGAAGCTAGCGGGAGCCGGGAAGACCCAGTACTTC
TRBV7-9	NA	NA	TRBJ1-2	CASSTRQERGYTF	TGTGCCAGCAGCACTCGACAGGAACGAGGCTACACCTTC
TRBV11-2	NA	NA	TRBJ1-4	CASSPGQGAEKLFF	TGTGCCAGCAGCCCCGGGCAGGGAGCTGAAAAACTGTTTTTT
TRBV13	TRBD2	NA	TRBJ2-7	CASSLLAGPMGEQYF	TGTGCCAGCAGTCTCCTAGCGGGGCCGATGGGGGAGCAGTACTTC
TRBV6-6	TRBD2	NA	TRBJ2-7	CASSYGRETYEQYF	TGTGCCAGCAGTTATGGGCGGGAGACTTACGAGCAGTACTTC
TRBV6-6	NA	few	TRBJ2-3	CASSPNPGVETDTQYF	TGTGCCAGCAGTCCCAACCCAGGGGTGGAAACAGATACGCAGTATTTT
TRBV6-1	NA	few	TRBJ2-5	CASSERARGKTQYF	TGTGCCAGCAGTGAAAGGGCCAGGGGAAAGACCCAGTACTTC
TRBV2	NA	few	TRBJ2-5	CASSPGSSYRGSETQYF	TGTGCCAGCAGTCCCGGGTCCTCCTACCGAGGGTCGGAGACCCAGTACTTC
TRBV5-6	NA	NA	TRBJ2-5	CASSLGRTRPETQYF	TGTGCCAGCAGCTTGGGGCGGACTCGCCCAGAGACCCAGTACTTC
TRBV7-6	NA	few	TRBJ2-3	CASSAYTSGGPTGAQYF	TGTGCCAGCAGCGCCTACACTAGCGGCGGGCCTACAGGGGCGCAGTATTTT
TRBV7-2	NA	NA	TRBJ1-2	CASSLAFRGPNYGYTF	TGTGCCAGCAGCTTAGCCTTTCGAGGGCCAAACTATGGCTACACCTTC
TRBV10-2	NA	many	TRBJ2-5	CASGLAQYF	TGCGCCAGCGGGTTGGCCCAGTACTTC
TRBV7-2	TRBD1	NA	TRBJ1-2	CASSTDRQGTYTF	TGTGCCAGCAGCACGGATAGACAGGGGACCTACACCTTC
TRBV19	NA	NA	TRBJ2-7	CASSIDGTVDEQYF	TGTGCCAGTAGTATAGATGGCACCGTGGACGAGCAGTACTTC
TRBV28	TRBD1	few	TRBJ1-4	CASSPTGARREKLFF	TGTGCCAGCAGTCCAACAGGGGCGCGACGAGAAAAACTGTTTTTT
TRBV18	TRBD1	few	TRBJ2-7	CASSLWRTGTTYEQYF	TGTGCCAGCTCACTCTGGAGGACAGGGACGACCTACGAGCAGTACTTC
TRBV4-2	TRBD2	few	TRBJ2-1	CASSVTSGRANEQFF	TGTGCCAGCAGCGTTACTAGCGGGAGGGCCAATGAGCAGTTCTTC
TRBV7-2	TRBD1	NA	TRBJ1-4	CASSSRQGSGEKLFF	TGTGCCAGCAGCTCGCGACAGGGGTCGGGCGAAAAACTGTTTTTT
TRBV5-6	NA	NA	TRBJ2-5	CASSPSGRWETQYF	TGTGCCAGCAGCCCATCTGGGCGGTGGGAGACCCAGTACTTC
TRBV28	NA	many	TRBJ2-7	CASSKALGGSYEQYF	TGTGCCAGCAGCAAGGCTTTGGGCGGGTCCTACGAGCAGTACTTC
TRBV25-1	TRBD2	NA	TRBJ2-7	CASSEWGGRAYEQYF	TGTGCCAGCAGTGAATGGGGCGGGAGAGCGTACGAGCAGTACTTC
TRBV27	TRBD2	NA	TRBJ2-6	CASSSGNSGANVLTF	TGTGCCAGCAGCAGCGGGAACTCTGGGGCCAACGTCCTGACTTTC
TRBV7-3	TRBD2	few	TRBJ2-5	CASSKSTSVETQYF	TGTGCCAGCAGCAAATCCACTAGCGTAGAGACCCAGTACTTC
TRBV2	NA	NA	TRBJ2-3	CASRGTPSTDTQYF	TGTGCCAGCAGAGGTACTCCGAGCACAGATACGCAGTATTTT
TRBV18	NA	NA	TRBJ2-1	CASSAAYRRGASYNEQFF	TGTGCCAGCTCCGCAGCCTATCGCAGGGGGGCCTCCTACAATGAGCAGTTCTTC
TRBV21-1	NA	many	TRBJ2-1	CASSARRGVDEQFF	TGTGCCAGCAGCGCCCGGCGGGGTGTGGATGAGCAGTTCTTC
TRBV6-6	NA	NA	TRBJ2-3	CASSPLTGTDTQYF	TGTGCCAGCAGTCCCCTTACAGGGACAGATACGCAGTATTTT
TRBV7-8	TRBD1	NA	TRBJ2-5	CASSQRQGLSYQETQYF	TGTGCCAGCAGCCAGCGACAGGGGCTCTCATACCAAGAGACCCAGTACTTC
TRBV10-3	TRBD1	many	TRBJ1-1	CATGRQGNTEAFF	TGTGCCACCGGCCGACAGGGAAACACTGAAGCTTTCTTT
TRBV4-3	NA	few	TRBJ2-7	CASSHKLGAKSYEQYF	TGCGCCAGCAGCCACAAGCTAGGGGCAAAATCCTACGAGCAGTACTTC
TRBV20-1	NA	NA	TRBJ2-3	CSALPRDTQYF	TGCAGTGCTCTCCCCAGGGATACGCAGTATTTT
TRBV7-9	NA	NA	TRBJ1-1	CASSLAVSTEAFF	TGTGCCAGCAGCTTAGCCGTTAGCACTGAAGCTTTCTTT
TRBV7-9	NA	NA	TRBJ1-5	CASSRGGRVGPQHF	TGTGCCAGCAGCCGCGGGGGCAGGGTAGGACCCCAGCATTTT
TRBV29-1	NA	few	TRBJ2-2	CSVSKGEPSSTGELFF	TGCAGCGTCTCTAAGGGGGAGCCTTCTAGCACCGGGGAGCTGTTTTTT
TRBV27	NA	NA	TRBJ1-4	CASRSSGTANEKLFF	TGTGCCAGCAGAAGCTCCGGGACGGCTAATGAAAAACTGTTTTTT
TRBV7-8	NA	NA	TRBJ2-4	CASSPLAKNIQYF	TGTGCCAGCAGCCCTTTAGCCAAAAACATTCAGTACTTC
TRBV4-3	TRBD1	NA	TRBJ1-5	CASYIGTGGQPQHF	TGCGCCAGCTATATTGGGACAGGAGGTCAGCCCCAGCATTTT
TRBV27	NA	few	TRBJ2-6	CASSRSSGANVLTF	TGTGCCAGCAGCCGCAGCTCTGGGGCCAACGTCCTGACTTTC
TRBV2	TRBD2	many	TRBJ2-4	CASSDRGLARAKNIQYF	TGTGCCAGCAGTGATCGGGGACTAGCGAGAGCCAAAAACATTCAGTACTTC
TRBV29-1	TRBD2	NA	TRBJ2-7	CSVQTGLASEQYF	TGCAGCGTTCAAACGGGACTAGCGTCCGAGCAGTACTTC
TRBV27	NA	few	TRBJ2-5	CASSLYRHEETQYF	TGTGCCAGCAGTTTATATCGGCACGAAGAGACCCAGTACTTC